This TCR beta chain was identified in a study of T cells after yellow fever vaccination. Background on the study: Researchers used SMART-Seq v4 Ultra Low Input to prepare fractions that had low cell numbers.

The germline gives CDR1 SGHTA, CDR2 FQGNSA. CDR3 length: 14 amino acids. Study outcomes and limitations: Subsequent to the booster, the majority of primary-vaccination clones reappeared (roughly 95% CD4, 88% CD8).

Ten or more counts support this clonotype. The antigen is undetermined. Sequence at one end of the junction differs from germline and may be a read error. A 5'RACE template-switching step, the method used to make TCR cDNA, added a universal primer site and UMIs. A single record per CDR3 protein comes from TCRdb applying MiXCR to the 5' RACE reads. The sample has fewer than 150,000 distinct CDR3 sequences, about 8% seen once. The J gene is TRBJ2-1, the V gene TRBV7-2; D gene unclear. Here the sequenced sample was CD4+ T cells sorted from PBMCs, taken 5 days after the yellow fever booster vaccination. This receptor was obtained from a man aged 30 to 39 who received the YFV17D yellow fever vaccine. The CDR3 DNA is TGTGCCAGCAGCTTAGCGCTCTCCTCCAATGAGCAGTTCTTC. It encodes CASSLALSSNEQFF.